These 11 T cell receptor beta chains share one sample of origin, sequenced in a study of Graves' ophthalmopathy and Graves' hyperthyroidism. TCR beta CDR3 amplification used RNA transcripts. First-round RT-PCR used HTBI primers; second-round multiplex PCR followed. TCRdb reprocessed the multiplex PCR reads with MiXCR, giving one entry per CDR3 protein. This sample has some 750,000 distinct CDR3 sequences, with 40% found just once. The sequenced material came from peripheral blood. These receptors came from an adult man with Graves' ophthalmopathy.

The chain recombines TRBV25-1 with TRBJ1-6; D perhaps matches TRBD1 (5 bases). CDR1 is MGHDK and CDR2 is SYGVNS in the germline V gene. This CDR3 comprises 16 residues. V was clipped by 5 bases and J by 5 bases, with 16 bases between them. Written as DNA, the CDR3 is TGTGCCAGCAGTTACGCCAGGGCCTCGGATAATTCACCCCTCCACTTT. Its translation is CASSYARASDNSPLHF.

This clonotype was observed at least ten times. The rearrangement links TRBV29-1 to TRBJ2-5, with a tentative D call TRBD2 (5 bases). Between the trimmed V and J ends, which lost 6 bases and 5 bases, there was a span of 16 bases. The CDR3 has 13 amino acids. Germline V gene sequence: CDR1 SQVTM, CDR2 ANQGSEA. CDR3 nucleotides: TGCAGCGTAGACACGGGGTCGGGGGAGACCCAGTACTTC. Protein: CSVDTGSGETQYF.

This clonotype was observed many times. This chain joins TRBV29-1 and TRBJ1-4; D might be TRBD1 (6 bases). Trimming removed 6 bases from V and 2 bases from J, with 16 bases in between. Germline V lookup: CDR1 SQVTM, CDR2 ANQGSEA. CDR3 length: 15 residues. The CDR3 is CSVPPPGGTNEKLFF. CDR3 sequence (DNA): TGCAGCGTCCCTCCGCCCGGGGGCACTAATGAAAAACTGTTTTTT.

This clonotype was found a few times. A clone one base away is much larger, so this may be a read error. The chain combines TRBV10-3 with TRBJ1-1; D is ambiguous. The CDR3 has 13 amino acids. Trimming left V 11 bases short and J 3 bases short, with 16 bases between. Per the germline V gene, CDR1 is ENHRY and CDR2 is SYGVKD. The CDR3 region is CAANPTPDTEAFF. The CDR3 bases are TGTGCCGCCAATCCCACACCCGACACTGAAGCTTTCTTT.

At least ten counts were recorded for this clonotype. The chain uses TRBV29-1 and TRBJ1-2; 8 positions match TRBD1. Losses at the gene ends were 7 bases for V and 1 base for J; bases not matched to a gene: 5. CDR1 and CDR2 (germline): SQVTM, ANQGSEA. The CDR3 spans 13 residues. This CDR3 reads CSAQDRDNYGYTF. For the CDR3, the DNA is TGCAGCGCCCAGGACAGGGATAACTATGGCTACACCTTC.

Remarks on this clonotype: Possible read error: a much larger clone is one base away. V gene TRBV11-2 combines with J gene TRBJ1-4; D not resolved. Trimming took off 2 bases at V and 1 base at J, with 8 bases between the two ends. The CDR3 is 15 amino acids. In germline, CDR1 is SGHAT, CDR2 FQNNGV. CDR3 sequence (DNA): TGTGCCAGCAGCTTAAAGGGCGGAACTAATGAAAAACTGTTTTTT. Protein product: CASSLKGGTNEKLFF. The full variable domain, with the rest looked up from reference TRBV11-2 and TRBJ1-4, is EAGVAQSPRYKIIEKRQSVAFWCNPISGHATLYWYQQILGQGPKLLIQFQNNGVVDDSQLPKDRFSAERLKGVDSTLKIQPAKLEDSAVYLCASSLKGGTNEKLFFGSGTQLSVL.

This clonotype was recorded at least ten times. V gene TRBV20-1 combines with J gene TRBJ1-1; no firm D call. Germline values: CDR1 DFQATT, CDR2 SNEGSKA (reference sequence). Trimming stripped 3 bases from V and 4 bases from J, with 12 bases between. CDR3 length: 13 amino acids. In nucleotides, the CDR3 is TGCAGTGCTAGGGGCAGACCGAGCACTGAAGCTTTCTTT. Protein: CSARGRPSTEAFF.

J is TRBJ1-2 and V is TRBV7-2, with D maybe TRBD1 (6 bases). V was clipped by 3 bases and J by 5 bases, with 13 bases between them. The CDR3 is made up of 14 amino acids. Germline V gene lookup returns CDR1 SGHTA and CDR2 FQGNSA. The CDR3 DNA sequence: TGTGCCAGCAGCTTCCCACGGGACAAGTATGGCTACACCTTC. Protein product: CASSFPRDKYGYTF.

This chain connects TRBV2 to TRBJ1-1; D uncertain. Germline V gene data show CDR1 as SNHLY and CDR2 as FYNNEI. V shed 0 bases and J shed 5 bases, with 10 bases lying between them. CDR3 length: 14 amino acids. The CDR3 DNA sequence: TGTGCCAGCAGTGAAGCGCTAGTGGGAACTGAAGCTTTCTTT. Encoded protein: CASSEALVGTEAFF.

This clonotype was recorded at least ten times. CDR3 protein: CASSEHRADTEAFF. For the CDR3, the DNA is TGTGCCAGCAGTGAACACAGGGCGGACACTGAAGCTTTCTTT. The J gene is TRBJ1-1, the V gene TRBV2, with D maybe TRBD1 (6 bases). The CDR3 has 14 residues. Germline V gene lookup returns CDR1 SNHLY and CDR2 FYNNEI. The V end lost 2 bases, the J end lost 3 bases, and 10 bases lay between the germline ends.

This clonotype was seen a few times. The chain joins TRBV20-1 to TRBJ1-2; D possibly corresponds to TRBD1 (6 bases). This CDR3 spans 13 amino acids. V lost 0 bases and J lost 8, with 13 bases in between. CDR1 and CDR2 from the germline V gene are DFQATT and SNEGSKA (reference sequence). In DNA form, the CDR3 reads TGCAGTGCTAGAGATCGAGGGGGAAGCGGCTACACCTTC. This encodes CSARDRGGSGYTF.